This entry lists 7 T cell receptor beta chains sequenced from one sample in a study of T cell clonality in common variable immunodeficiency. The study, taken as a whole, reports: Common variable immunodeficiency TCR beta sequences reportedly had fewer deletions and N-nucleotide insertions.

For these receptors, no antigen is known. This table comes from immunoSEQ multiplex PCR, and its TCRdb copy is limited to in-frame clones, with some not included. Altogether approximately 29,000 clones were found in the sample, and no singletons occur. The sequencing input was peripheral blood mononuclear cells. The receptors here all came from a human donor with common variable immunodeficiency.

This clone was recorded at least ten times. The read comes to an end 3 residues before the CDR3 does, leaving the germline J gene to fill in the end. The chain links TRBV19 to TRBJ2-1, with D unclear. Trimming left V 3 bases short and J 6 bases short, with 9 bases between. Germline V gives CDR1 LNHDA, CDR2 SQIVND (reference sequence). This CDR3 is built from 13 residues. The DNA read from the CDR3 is TGTGCCAGTAGTATTTCCAGGTTCAATGAG. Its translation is CASSISRFNE. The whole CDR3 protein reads CASSISRFNEQFF.

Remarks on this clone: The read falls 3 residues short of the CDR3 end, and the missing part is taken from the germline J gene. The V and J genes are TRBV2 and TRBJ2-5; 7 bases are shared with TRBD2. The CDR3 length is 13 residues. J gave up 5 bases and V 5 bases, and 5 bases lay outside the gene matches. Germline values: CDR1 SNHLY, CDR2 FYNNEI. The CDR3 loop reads CASSRDYKETQYF. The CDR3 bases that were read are TGTGCCAGCAGTCGGGACTATAAGGAGACC.

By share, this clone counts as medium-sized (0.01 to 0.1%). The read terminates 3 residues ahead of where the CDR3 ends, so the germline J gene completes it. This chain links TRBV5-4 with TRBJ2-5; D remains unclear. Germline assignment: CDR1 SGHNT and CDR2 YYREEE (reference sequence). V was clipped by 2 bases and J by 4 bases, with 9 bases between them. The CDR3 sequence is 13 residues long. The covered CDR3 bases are TGTGCCAGCAGCTTTGATCAGAGAGAGACC. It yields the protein CASSFDQRET. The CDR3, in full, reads CASSFDQRETQYF.

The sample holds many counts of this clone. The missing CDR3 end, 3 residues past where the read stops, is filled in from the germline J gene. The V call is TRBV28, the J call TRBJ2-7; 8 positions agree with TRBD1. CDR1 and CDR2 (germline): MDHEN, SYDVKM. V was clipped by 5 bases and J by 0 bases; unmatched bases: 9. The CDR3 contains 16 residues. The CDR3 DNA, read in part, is TGTGCCAGCAGTCCTATTCTAACAGGGGGCTCCTACGAG. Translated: CASSPILTGGSYE. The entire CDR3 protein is CASSPILTGGSYEQYF.

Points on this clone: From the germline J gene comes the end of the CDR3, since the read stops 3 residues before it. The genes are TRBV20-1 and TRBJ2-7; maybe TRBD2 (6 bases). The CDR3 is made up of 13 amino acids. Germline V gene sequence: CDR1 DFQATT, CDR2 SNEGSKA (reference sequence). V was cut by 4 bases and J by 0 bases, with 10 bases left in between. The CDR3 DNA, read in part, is TGCAGTGCTACTAGCGTCAGCTCCTACGAG. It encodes CSATSVSSYE. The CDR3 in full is CSATSVSSYEQYF.

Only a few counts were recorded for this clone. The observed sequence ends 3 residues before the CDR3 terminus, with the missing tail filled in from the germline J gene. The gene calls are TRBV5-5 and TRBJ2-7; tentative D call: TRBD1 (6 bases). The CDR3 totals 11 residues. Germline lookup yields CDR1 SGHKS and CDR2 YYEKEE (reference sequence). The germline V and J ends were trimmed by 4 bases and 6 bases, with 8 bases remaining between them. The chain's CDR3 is CASSHRAEQYF. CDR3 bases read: TGTGCCAGCAGCCACAGGGCCGAG.

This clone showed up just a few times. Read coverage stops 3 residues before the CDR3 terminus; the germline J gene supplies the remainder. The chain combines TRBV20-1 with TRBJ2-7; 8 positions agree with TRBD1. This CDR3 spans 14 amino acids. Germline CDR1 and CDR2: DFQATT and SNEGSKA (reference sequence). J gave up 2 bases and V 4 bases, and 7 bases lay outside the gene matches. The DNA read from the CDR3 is TGCAGTGCTAAGGAGACAGGGGCCACCTACGAG. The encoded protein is CSAKETGATYE. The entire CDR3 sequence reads CSAKETGATYEQYF.